A single sample is the source of the 28 T cell receptor beta chains below, sequenced in a study of T cell repertoires in cytomegalovirus infection. TCRdb re-analysed the reads in MiXCR, keeping a single row per CDR3 protein. The repertoire has about 740,000 distinct CDR3 sequences, 35% to 40% of them found once; the top ten carry roughly 2.9%. Sequenced sample: PBMCs. The receptors here all came from a human donor in good health (CMV status not recorded). Some clones in this sample may be carry-over from other donors' samples.

This chain connects TRBV24-1 to TRBJ2-5; TRBD1 aligns across 7 bases. The V gene end was trimmed by 3 bases and the J gene end by 3 bases; junction bases not matched to a gene: 6. CDR1 is KGHDR, CDR2 SFDVKD, per germline. The CDR3 loop spans 15 amino acids. The CDR3 DNA follows: TGTGCCACCAGTGATCTCGGACAGGAGAAAGAGACCCAGTACTTC. Translating gives CATSDLGQEKETQYF.

This clonotype showed up just a few times. The chain has TRBV19 and TRBJ1-6; 7 bases map to TRBD1. Trimming at V came to 5 bases and at J to 7 bases, leaving 11 bases not matched to a gene. The CDR3 contains 16 residues. CDR1 is LNHDA, CDR2 SQIVND, per germline (reference sequence). CDR3 protein: CASSEGTANFNSPLHF. DNA of the CDR3: TGTGCCAGTAGTGAAGGGACAGCGAATTTCAATTCACCCCTCCACTTT.

In its sample, this clonotype was seen many times. The chain uses TRBV7-2 and TRBJ2-5, with 9 nucleotides matching TRBD2. This CDR3 region has 15 residues. V shed 2 bases, J shed 3 bases, and the junction held 4 bases outside the gene matches. The V gene's germline CDR1 is SGHTA and CDR2 FQGNSA. The CDR3 loop is CASSLMKREEETQYF. Here the CDR3 DNA reads TGTGCCAGCAGCTTAATGAAGCGGGAGGAAGAGACCCAGTACTTC.

The J gene is TRBJ2-7, the V gene TRBV19; D may be TRBD2 (5 bases). The ends were cut back, 6 bases at V and 10 bases at J, with 19 bases in the middle. Germline-derived CDR1 and CDR2 are LNHDA and SQIVND (reference sequence). CDR3 length equals 13 residues. The CDR3 reads CASRINERARQYF. The CDR3 DNA is TGTGCCAGTAGAATTAACGAGAGGGCTCGACAGTACTTC.

The chain combines TRBV6-1 with TRBJ1-1; 7 bases align to TRBD1. After removal of 6 bases from V and 1 base from J, the junction contained 8 bases not matched to a gene. This CDR3 is 15 amino acids long. In germline, CDR1 is MNHNS, CDR2 SASEGT. The CDR3 sequence is CASRDPRTGNTEAFF. CDR3 nucleotide sequence: TGTGCCAGCAGGGATCCTAGGACAGGGAACACTGAAGCTTTCTTT.

The chain employs TRBV28 and TRBJ2-5; 9 positions match TRBD2. The CDR3 runs to 15 residues. CDR1 is MDHEN, CDR2 SYDVKM, per germline. Germline trimming cut 10 bases from V and 4 bases from J; bases unmatched to any gene: 13. The CDR3 loop reads CATKGVAGDRETQYF. CDR3 nucleotide sequence: TGTGCCACAAAGGGGGTAGCGGGAGACCGAGAGACCCAGTACTTC.

On this clonotype itself: At one end, the junction sequence differs from germline, possibly due to a read error. The chain carries TRBV4-2 and TRBJ2-5; 11 bases agree with TRBD2. The germline gives CDR1 LGHNA, CDR2 YNFKEQ. The CDR3 runs to 20 residues. The CDR3 DNA reads as TGTTCCAGCAGCCAAGATCTGGGTCTAGCGGGGGGATCCCCAGGAGAGACCCAGTACTTC. Amino acids: CSSSQDLGLAGGSPGETQYF.

In its sample, this clonotype was seen a few times. The chain has TRBV2 and TRBJ2-3; TRBD1 is a possible D gene (6 bases). CDR3 size: 18 residues. The germline V gene has CDR1 SNHLY and CDR2 FYNNEI. The germline V and J ends were trimmed by 3 bases and 2 bases, with 21 bases remaining between them. This CDR3 is CASSERTVPMGVTDTQYF. CDR3 in DNA: TGTGCCAGCAGTGAGAGGACAGTCCCTATGGGGGTCACAGATACGCAGTATTTT.

This clonotype has more than one count but fewer than ten. The V and J genes are TRBV2 and TRBJ2-2; weak D call: TRBD2 (8 bases). Per the germline V gene, CDR1 is SNHLY and CDR2 is FYNNEI. Trimming left V 5 bases short and J 6 bases short, with 16 bases between. CDR3 length: 15 residues. Written as DNA, the CDR3 is TGTGCCAGCAGTTCCGGGACTAGGGGGCCCGGGGAGCTGTTTTTT. Its translation is CASSSGTRGPGELFF.

The gene calls are TRBV5-6 and TRBJ2-7, with D possibly matching TRBD2 (6 bases). The germline CDR1 and CDR2 sequences are SGHDT and YYEEEE. The length of the CDR3 is 13 residues. Trimming stripped 2 bases from V and 5 bases from J, with 11 bases between. CDR3 in amino acids: CASSFWGGHEQYF. The CDR3 DNA reads as TGTGCCAGCAGCTTCTGGGGAGGTCACGAGCAGTACTTC.

This clonotype showed up just a few times. The V and J genes are TRBV28 and TRBJ2-1; TRBD2 might be the D (6 bases). The CDR3 runs 17 residues. Germline V gives CDR1 MDHEN, CDR2 SYDVKM. V was trimmed by 5 bases and J by 3 bases, leaving 20 bases between them. CDR3 loop: CASSPVMGGGGYNEQFF. The CDR3 DNA sequence: TGTGCCAGCAGTCCCGTGATGGGTGGGGGAGGCTACAATGAGCAGTTCTTC.

This clonotype was observed a single time. This chain joins TRBV6-1 and TRBJ2-7; 9 positions match TRBD1. The CDR3 spans 14 residues. The germline V gene has CDR1 MNHNS and CDR2 SASEGT. With V trimmed by 6 bases and J by 1 base, 4 bases remained unmatched. CDR3 residues: CASRGQGPSYEQYF. The CDR3 region has the DNA TGTGCCAGCAGGGGACAGGGACCATCCTACGAGCAGTACTTC.

This chain uses TRBV19 with TRBJ2-3, with 9 bases identical to TRBD2. The CDR3 has 18 residues. The J segment lost 0 bases and the V segment lost 4 bases, leaving 11 bases of the junction unmatched. Germline lookup yields CDR1 LNHDA and CDR2 SQIVND (reference sequence). CDR3 in amino acids: CASSKTSGSPRSTDTQYF. The CDR3 DNA reads as TGTGCCAGTAGTAAGACTAGCGGCTCACCTCGGAGCACAGATACGCAGTATTTT.

The sample holds a few counts of this clonotype. The chain has TRBV7-8 and TRBJ2-3; the match to TRBD1 covers 7 bases. CDR3 length: 15 residues. The ends lost 0 bases at V and 9 bases at J; junction bases unmatched: 9. In germline, CDR1 is SGHVS, CDR2 FQNEAQ. The CDR3 DNA follows: TGTGCCAGCAGCTTAGCGCGTCAGAGGGGGCGGACGCAGTATTTT. It specifies CASSLARQRGRTQYF.

This chain uses TRBV7-2 with TRBJ2-1; 9 bases agree with TRBD2. V lost 1 base to trimming and J lost 7 bases; unmatched junction nucleotides: 11. The CDR3 contains 17 residues. Germline CDR1 and CDR2: SGHTA and FQGNSA. The CDR3 here is CASSLVAAGGLENEQFF. CDR3 DNA sequence: TGTGCCAGCAGCTTAGTGGCGGCGGGGGGGCTTGAGAATGAGCAGTTCTTC.

This chain joins TRBV4-2 and TRBJ2-1; possible D gene TRBD2, 6 bases. V gave up 0 bases and J gave up 0 bases, with 9 bases separating them. Germline V gene sequence: CDR1 LGHNA, CDR2 YNFKEQ. This CDR3 has 16 residues. The CDR3 here is CASSQEAGSSYNEQFF. DNA for the CDR3: TGTGCCAGCAGCCAAGAGGCGGGAAGCTCCTACAATGAGCAGTTCTTC.

The V call is TRBV2, the J call TRBJ2-3; unclear D gene. Germline CDR1 reads SNHLY; CDR2 reads FYNNEI. This CDR3 region has 15 residues. V lost 7 bases, J lost 1 base, and 15 bases lay in between. DNA of the CDR3: TGTGCCAGCACCCCCATAGAATTTCGCACAGATACGCAGTATTTT. This sequence encodes CASTPIEFRTDTQYF. The full variable domain, rest sourced from reference TRBV2 and TRBJ2-3, is EPEVTQTPSHQVTQMGQEVILRCVPISNHLYFYWYRQILGQKVEFLVSFYNNEISEKSEIFDDQFSVERPDGSNFTLKIRSTKLEDSAMYFCASTPIEFRTDTQYFGPGTRLTVL.

This clonotype has a handful of counts. The gene calls are TRBV27 and TRBJ2-1, with D perhaps matching TRBD2 (5 bases). CDR3 size: 16 residues. Trimming took 6 bases from V and 0 from J, leaving 15 bases between them. The germline V gene has CDR1 MNHEY and CDR2 SMNVEV (reference sequence). The CDR3 protein is CASRSSTGSSYNEQFF. The CDR3, as DNA: TGTGCCAGCAGGTCTAGTACGGGAAGCTCCTACAATGAGCAGTTCTTC.

This clonotype was observed once. V and J are TRBV6-5 and TRBJ2-5, with 12 nucleotides matching TRBD2. The CDR3 runs 18 residues. Losses at the gene ends were 2 bases for V and 5 bases for J; bases not matched to a gene: 12. Germline loops: CDR1 MNHEY, CDR2 SVGAGI. The CDR3 region is CASSYGGASGRAGETQYF. CDR3 bases: TGTGCCAGCAGTTACGGAGGTGCTAGCGGGAGGGCCGGGGAGACCCAGTACTTC.

V and J are TRBV4-1 and TRBJ2-1; no clear D. Trimming took off 1 base at V and 0 bases at J, with 7 bases between the two ends. Per germline, CDR1 MGHRA and CDR2 YSYEKL. The CDR3 contains 15 residues. This CDR3 reads CASSQGSSSYNEQFF. The CDR3 DNA is TGCGCCAGCAGCCAAGGGTCAAGCTCCTACAATGAGCAGTTCTTC.

This clonotype was picked up many times. The J gene is TRBJ1-1, the V gene TRBV7-2; tentative D call: TRBD1 (6 bases). The germline CDR1 and CDR2 sequences are SGHTA and FQGNSA. V gave up 2 bases and J gave up 8 bases, with 12 bases separating them. This CDR3 contains 13 residues. CDR3: CASSLSADREAFF. CDR3 nucleotides: TGTGCCAGCAGCTTAAGCGCCGACAGGGAAGCTTTCTTT.

The V and J genes are TRBV19 and TRBJ2-1; TRBD2 aligns across 16 bases. J gave up 0 bases and V 6 bases, and 8 bases lay outside the gene matches. The CDR3 is 19 amino acids. Germline CDR1 reads LNHDA; CDR2 reads SQIVND (reference sequence). The CDR3 DNA sequence: TGTGCCAGTAGGAGGACCGGGACTAGCGGGGGGGTCTCCTACAATGAGCAGTTCTTC. It specifies CASRRTGTSGGVSYNEQFF.

This clonotype was seen a handful of times. This chain joins TRBV27 and TRBJ2-7; possibly TRBD1 for D (5 bases). This CDR3 has 14 residues. Germline V gene data show CDR1 as MNHEY and CDR2 as SMNVEV (reference sequence). Trimming left V 8 bases short and J 0 bases short, with 14 bases between. The CDR3, as DNA: TGTGCCAGCCGAACTCCAGGGTCCTCCTACGAGCAGTACTTC. This gives the protein CASRTPGSSYEQYF.

This clonotype was observed a handful of times. The V and J genes are TRBV28 and TRBJ2-7; 7 bases fit TRBD2. CDR1 and CDR2 from the germline V gene are MDHEN and SYDVKM. J was trimmed by 0 bases and V by 5 bases; bases with no gene match: 10. This CDR3 has 16 amino acids. The CDR3 nucleotides are TGTGCCAGCAGTCCCATTTACGGGGGGAGCTCCTACGAGCAGTACTTC. Translating it yields CASSPIYGGSSYEQYF. Full variable domain (outside the CDR3, taken from reference TRBV28 and TRBJ2-7): DVKVTQSSRYLVKRTGEKVFLECVQDMDHENMFWYRQDPGLGLRLIYFSYDVKMKEKGDIPEGYSVSREKKERFSLILESASTNQTSMYLCASSPIYGGSSYEQYFGPGTRLTVT.

A few counts support this clonotype. The V call is TRBV5-6, the J call TRBJ2-1; 14 bases match TRBD2. V dropped 0 bases and J dropped 1; count of bases not matched to a gene: 9. CDR3 length: 20 residues. The germline V gene encodes CDR1 SGHDT and CDR2 YYEEEE. The CDR3 bases are TGTGCCAGCAGCTTGGTGATAGGGACTAGCGGGAGTAAGTCCTACAATGAGCAGTTCTTC. It codes for CASSLVIGTSGSKSYNEQFF.

The chain has TRBV12-3 or TRBV12-4 and TRBJ2-7; 11 bases are a match to TRBD2. With 4 bases clipped from V and 0 bases from J, the junction kept 8 bases outside the gene matches. The CDR3 spans 17 residues. CDR3 protein: CASSSGLAETFSYEQYF. The CDR3, as DNA: TGTGCCAGCAGTTCGGGACTAGCGGAGACCTTCTCCTACGAGCAGTACTTC.

The chain links TRBV20-1 to TRBJ2-1, with 7 bases matching TRBD2. This CDR3 region has 15 residues. Looked up from germline, CDR1 is DFQATT and CDR2 is SNEGSKA (reference sequence). J lost 7 bases, V lost 1 base, and 10 bases had no gene match. The CDR3 DNA is TGCAGTGCTAGAGCCGCGGGAGTCCCTATTAATGAGCAGTTCTTC. It specifies CSARAAGVPINEQFF.

The chain links TRBV10-3 to TRBJ2-1, with D possibly being TRBD2 (5 bases). CDR1 is ENHRY, CDR2 SYGVKD, per germline. The CDR3 is made up of 17 amino acids. Deletions cut 0 bases from V and 2 bases from J, with 14 bases between. The CDR3: CAISESAGDNAYNEQFF. The CDR3, as DNA: TGTGCCATCAGTGAGTCGGCCGGGGATAACGCCTACAATGAGCAGTTCTTC.